This T cell receptor beta chain originates from a study of cytomegalovirus exposure and HLA in healthy donors. Study-wide findings and caveats: Most likely, a cluster of highly shared sequence variants arose as a sequencing artifact. Both high specificity and high sensitivity reportedly marked the classifier's diagnosis of cytomegalovirus status. In a later analysis, most CMV-associated TCR beta chains appeared HLA-restricted. The study carried out a later analysis of TCR beta sequences. It associated some 17,000 of them with specific HLA alleles at a false discovery rate of 0.05.

PCR involved 60 Vbeta and 13 Jbeta primers. The protocol was immunoSEQ multiplex PCR, while the TCRdb copy is restricted to in-frame clones and leaves out a portion. The data contain 95,000 to 150,000 clones, over 75% of them singletons. A word on this clone: The antigen is undetermined.

Between the trimmed V and J ends, which lost 5 bases and 4 bases, there was a span of 11 bases. The germline V gene encodes CDR1 SGHAT and CDR2 FQNNGV. The CDR3 runs 13 residues. The clonotype was recovered from a human donor in good health. Sequencing was carried out using PBMCs. The V gene is TRBV11-2, the J gene TRBJ1-1; D not resolved. In DNA, the CDR3 is TGTGCCAGCAGCCTAATCTCGTCCACTGAAGCTTTCTTT. Its translation is CASSLISSTEAFF.